Below, one TCR beta chain is given with its context. Sequence at one end of the junction differs from germline and may be a read error. The source of the sample is a study of blood T cell repertoires in COVID-19. In the study overall: Sites across the United States, Italy and Spain contributed samples from acute and convalescent COVID-19. Sources were T cells, B-cell-depleted T cells, or PBMCs; the material itself was cDNA or gDNA.

Here immunoSEQ multiplex PCR was the method, and the copy in TCRdb shows in-frame clones only, minus some. This table has tens of thousands of clones, 76% appearing once. Germline V lookup: CDR1 SNHLY, CDR2 FYNNEI. The CDR3 loop spans 15 amino acids. The genes are TRBV2 and TRBJ1-2; D gene uncertain. The sample was peripheral blood. The clonotype was recovered from an older man with acute or convalescent COVID-19. The chain's CDR3 is CASRAVRVMNSGYTF. CDR3 in DNA: TGTGCCAGCAGGGCGGTTCGCGTCATGAACTCTGGCTACACCTTC. The full variable domain, rest sourced from reference TRBV2 and TRBJ1-2, is EPEVTQTPSHQVTQMGQEVILRCVPISNHLYFYWYRQILGQKVEFLVSFYNNEISEKSEIFDDQFSVERPDGSNFTLKIRSTKLEDSAMYFCASRAVRVMNSGYTFGSGTRLTVV.